This T cell receptor (beta chain) was profiled in a study of CD8+CD57+ T cells in acquired aplastic anemia. Comments on this clonotype: The antigen is unknown.

Profiles of TCR beta VDJ and CDR3 were generated from a genomic DNA template. One entry per CDR3 protein, called by TCRdb with MiXCR from the reads. The table has 250,000 to 300,000 distinct CDR3 sequences, 50% to 65% seen once. Findings and caveats of the study: Common to patients and controls were twenty-nine CD8+ CDR3 sequences.

Only patients with CD8+CD57+ cell expansion on flow cytometry were chosen for sequencing. The V and J ends lost 1 base and 4 bases, in that order; junction bases with no gene match: 2. Looked up from germline, CDR1 is KGHDR and CDR2 is SFDVKD. This CDR3 has 15 amino acids. The sample taken for sequencing was sorted CD4+, CD8+, or CD8+CD57+ T cells (not recorded which) from PBMCs. The rearrangement uses TRBV24-1 and TRBJ2-1; 8 bases are a match to TRBD2. The sequence was collected from a human donor with aplastic anemia. The CDR3 reads CATSDLLADYNEQFF. CDR3 bases: TGTGCCACCAGTGATTTACTAGCGGATTACAATGAGCAGTTCTTC.